These 12 T cell receptor beta chains were sequenced from one sample in a study of blood T cell repertoires in COVID-19. Profiling relied on immunoSEQ multiplex PCR, and the TCRdb table lists in-frame clones only, not all of them. The sample consists of about 230,000 clones, approximately 84% of them appearing once. The sample taken for sequencing was PBMCs or T cells enriched from blood (not recorded which). These receptors originate from a man aged 18 to 30 who had recovered from COVID-19.

This sequence joins TRBV7-3 and TRBJ2-5; TRBD2 matches 13 bases. The CDR3 spans 15 residues. Germline V gives CDR1 SGHTA, CDR2 FQGTGA. Losses at the gene ends were 5 bases for V and 4 bases for J; bases not matched to a gene: 4. Here the CDR3 DNA reads TGTGCCAGCAGCCGGACTAGCGGGAGTCCAGAGACCCAGTACTTC. Protein product: CASSRTSGSPETQYF.

The gene calls are TRBV2 and TRBJ1-4; D perhaps matches TRBD1 (5 bases). Germline values: CDR1 SNHLY, CDR2 FYNNEI. There are 15 residues in the CDR3. Trimming took 7 bases from V and 0 from J, leaving 12 bases between them. The CDR3 coding sequence is TGTGCCAGCACTGACGACAGAGCAACTAATGAAAAACTGTTTTTT. Amino acids: CASTDDRATNEKLFF.

The table lists this clone with a count of one. The chain has TRBV18 and TRBJ1-4; no clear D. With 6 bases removed from V and 4 bases from J, the gap between germline ends came to 6 bases. Germline V gene sequence: CDR1 KGHSH, CDR2 LQKENI. The CDR3 loop spans 12 amino acids. The CDR3 bases are TGTGCCAGCTCCCCGAGTAATGAAAAACTGTTTTTT. Translation: CASSPSNEKLFF.

The rearrangement uses TRBV30 and TRBJ1-6, with 8 nucleotides matching TRBD1. Trimming cost V 7 bases and J 9 bases; bases outside gene matches: 2. Germline V gene lookup returns CDR1 GTSNPN and CDR2 SVGIG (reference sequence). This CDR3 has 11 amino acids. In nucleotides, the CDR3 is TGTGCCTTCGGACAGGGTTCACCCCTCCACTTT. This gives the protein CAFGQGSPLHF.

This rearrangement joins TRBV4-1 to TRBJ2-7; D is possibly TRBD2 (6 bases). V shed 1 base and J shed 2 bases, with 9 bases lying between them. The CDR3 length is 14 residues. Germline CDR1 is MGHRA and CDR2 is YSYEKL. Written as DNA, the CDR3 is TGCGCCAGCAGCCAAGTGCGGGGAACCTACGAGCAGTACTTC. Translated: CASSQVRGTYEQYF.

This chain joins TRBV5-4 and TRBJ2-3, with 9 bases aligning to TRBD2. The CDR3 has 16 residues. In germline, CDR1 is SGHNT, CDR2 YYREEE (reference sequence). V dropped 0 bases and J dropped 5; count of bases not matched to a gene: 7. The CDR3 region is CASSLGSSGARDTQYF. CDR3 DNA sequence: TGTGCCAGCAGCTTGGGGTCTAGCGGGGCCCGAGATACGCAGTATTTT.

V is TRBV7-9 and J is TRBJ1-1; no firm D call. This CDR3 is built from 16 residues. V was trimmed by 8 bases and J by 1 base, leaving 20 bases between them. Per germline, CDR1 SEHNR and CDR2 FQNEAQ (reference sequence). The CDR3 reads CASRGREGAGNTEAFF. DNA for the CDR3: TGTGCCAGCCGTGGCCGCGAGGGAGCGGGGAACACTGAAGCTTTCTTT.

The chain combines TRBV3-1 (or the pseudogene TRBV3-2) with TRBJ2-7; 8 nucleotides match TRBD1. V shed 4 bases, J shed 6 bases, and the junction held 8 bases outside the gene matches. Germline CDR1 LGHDT, CDR2 YNNKEL (reference sequence). The CDR3 contains 14 residues. The CDR3 region has the DNA TGTGCCAGCAGCCCCCGACAGGGGACGGGCGAGCAGTACTTC. It yields the protein CASSPRQGTGEQYF.

V usage is TRBV24-1 and J usage is TRBJ1-2; 10 bases match TRBD1. J was trimmed by 3 bases and V by 5 bases; bases with no gene match: 8. This CDR3 is 16 amino acids long. The germline V gene encodes CDR1 KGHDR and CDR2 SFDVKD. The CDR3 loop reads CATSGIRTGGDYGYTF. The CDR3 bases are TGTGCCACCAGTGGAATTAGGACAGGGGGTGACTATGGCTACACCTTC.

The rearrangement uses TRBV21-1 and TRBJ2-1; the table's TRBD1 call for D was not verified on the DNA. TRBV21-1 corresponds to a pseudogene. This CDR3 is built from 24 residues. CDR3 amino acids: CASSKALQDIRRGPGLSSYNEQFF. The CDR3 nucleotides are TGTGCCAGCAGCAAAGCGCTTCAGGACATAAGGAGGGGGCCGGGCTTGAGCTCCTACAATGAGCAGTTCTTC.

The chain uses TRBV3-1 (or the pseudogene TRBV3-2) and TRBJ2-3, with 8 bases identical to TRBD1. J was trimmed by 2 bases and V by 1 base; bases with no gene match: 8. The V gene's germline CDR1 is LGHDT and CDR2 YNNKEL (reference sequence). This CDR3 contains 17 residues. The CDR3 protein is CASSQGDRGSFTDTQYF. The DNA of the CDR3 is TGTGCCAGCAGCCAAGGTGACAGGGGAAGTTTCACAGATACGCAGTATTTT.

The chain couples TRBV30 to TRBJ1-4; D possibly corresponds to TRBD1 (5 bases). This CDR3 has 12 residues. Germline values: CDR1 GTSNPN, CDR2 SVGIG (reference sequence). Trimming took 4 bases from V and 5 from J, leaving 8 bases between them. The CDR3 DNA is TGTGCCTGGACGTCAGGGAATGAAAAACTGTTTTTT. Translating it yields CAWTSGNEKLFF.